Following are 14 T cell receptor beta chains from one sample sequenced in a study of response to subunit inactivated influenza vaccine. One entry per CDR3 protein, called by TCRdb with MiXCR from the RT-PCR reads. The data show 750,000 to 850,000 distinct CDR3 sequences, with under 20% seen just once and 9.5% to 13% held by the top ten. The sequencing used PBMCs from blood, collected 5 days after vaccination. The source of these receptors is a man aged 50 or older who received an inactivated influenza vaccine.

This clonotype has more than one count but fewer than ten. The chain joins TRBV4-2 to TRBJ1-3; D remains unclear. Trimming pared 3 bases from V and 4 bases from J, leaving 10 bases between. The V gene's germline CDR1 is LGHNA and CDR2 YNFKEQ. The CDR3 spans 14 residues. The CDR3 region has the DNA TGTGCCAGCAGCCAGGAGAGAGCCGGAAACACCATATATTTT. Its translation: CASSQERAGNTIYF.

The genes are TRBV9 and TRBJ2-2; tentative D call: TRBD2 (6 bases). V was clipped by 1 base and J by 0 bases, with 13 bases between them. The CDR3 length is 17 residues. Germline V gene data show CDR1 as SGDLS and CDR2 as YYNGEE. The CDR3 DNA reads as TGTGCCAGCAGCGTAACGGCAGGACTAACGAACACCGGGGAGCTGTTTTTT. Amino acid sequence: CASSVTAGLTNTGELFF.

The chain recombines TRBV28 with TRBJ2-4; D might be TRBD2 (6 bases). Between the trimmed V and J ends, which lost 6 bases and 9 bases, there was a span of 24 bases. The CDR3 spans 16 residues. CDR1 is MDHEN, CDR2 SYDVKM, per germline. In DNA, the CDR3 is TGTGCCAGCAGATCTGACTTGGGGGGTCAGGCGGTCATTCAGTACTTC. This sequence encodes CASRSDLGGQAVIQYF.

This clonotype was counted at least ten times. J is TRBJ2-7 and V is TRBV6-2 or TRBV6-3; D gene unclear. Germline CDR1 MNHEY, CDR2 SVGEGT. The V gene lost 5 bases and the J gene lost 4 bases, with 6 bases spanning the gap. This CDR3 spans 11 amino acids. The CDR3 is CASSTLYEQYF. CDR3 DNA: TGTGCCAGCAGTACCTTATACGAGCAGTACTTC.

The rearrangement joins TRBV9 to TRBJ1-2; 7 bases agree with TRBD1. The germline V gene encodes CDR1 SGDLS and CDR2 YYNGEE. V lost 0 bases, J lost 8 bases, and 4 bases stayed unmatched. There are 13 residues in the CDR3. As DNA, the CDR3 is TGTGCCAGCAGCGTAGAACAGGGGTACGGCTACACCTTC. Its translation: CASSVEQGYGYTF. Combining the CDR3 with reference TRBV9 and TRBJ1-2 gives the whole variable domain DSGVTQTPKHLITATGQRVTLRCSPRSGDLSVYWYQQSLDQGLQFLIQYYNGEERAKGNILERFSAQQFPDLHSELNLSSLELGDSALYFCASSVEQGYGYTFGSGTRLTVV.

In this sample, this clonotype turned up a few times. The rearrangement uses TRBV4-3 and TRBJ2-3, with TRBD2 matching 10 bases. CDR1 and CDR2 (germline): LGHNA, YSLEER. This CDR3 has 16 residues. Losses at the gene ends were 3 bases for V and 2 bases for J; bases not matched to a gene: 5. CDR3 loop: CASSHKAGGPTDTQYF. Here the CDR3 DNA reads TGCGCCAGCAGCCACAAAGCGGGAGGGCCCACAGATACGCAGTATTTT.

This chain joins TRBV7-6 and TRBJ2-1, with 7 positions matching TRBD1. This CDR3 is built from 16 residues. V gave up 0 bases and J gave up 7 bases; unmatched junction bases: 9. Germline loops: CDR1 SGHVS, CDR2 FNYEAQ. The CDR3 sequence is CASSLAQGWGLNEQFF. The CDR3 DNA reads TGTGCCAGCAGCTTAGCACAGGGGTGGGGGCTGAATGAGCAGTTCTTC.

This clonotype was picked up a small number of times. The genes are TRBV5-1 and TRBJ2-3; 11 positions match TRBD2. Trimming removed 0 bases from V and 4 bases from J; junction bases left unmatched: 7. Germline V gene sequence: CDR1 SGHRS, CDR2 YFSETQ. The CDR3 extends over 17 amino acids. CDR3 coding DNA: TGCGCCAGCAGCTTGGGCATACTAGCGGGAGCGGCAGATACGCAGTATTTT. Its translation: CASSLGILAGAADTQYF.

On this clonotype: A much larger clone differs by one base, so this may be a read error. The J gene is TRBJ2-7, the V gene TRBV12-3 or TRBV12-4, with TRBD1 as a possible D gene (6 bases). Between the trimmed V and J ends, which lost 4 bases and 1 base, there was a span of 14 bases. This CDR3 has 15 residues. The CDR3 protein is CASSWNRANSYEQYF. The CDR3 DNA reads TGTGCCAGCAGTTGGAACAGGGCAAATTCCTACGAGCAGTACTTC.

This rearrangement joins TRBV20-1 to TRBJ2-2; D call uncertain. The V end was cut by 5 bases, the J end by 1 base, with 14 bases between. CDR3 size: 15 residues. Germline V gene sequence: CDR1 DFQATT, CDR2 SNEGSKA (reference sequence). CDR3 sequence (DNA): TGCAGTGCTTTTTTCGGACGGCAGAACACCGGGGAGCTGTTTTTT. Its protein is CSAFFGRQNTGELFF.

This clonotype was seen more than once but under ten times. The V call is TRBV18, the J call TRBJ2-1; the D gene is possibly TRBD1 (6 bases). In germline, CDR1 is KGHSH, CDR2 LQKENI. The CDR3 length is 13 residues. Trimming cost V 6 bases and J 2 bases, with 8 bases left between them. For the CDR3, the DNA is TGTGCCAGCTCCTGGGACACCTACAATGAGCAGTTCTTC. Encoded protein: CASSWDTYNEQFF.

This clonotype was observed a few times. The chain links TRBV18 to TRBJ2-7, with D unresolved. The CDR3 has 12 residues. Deletions cut 3 bases from V and 3 bases from J, with 6 bases between. Per germline, CDR1 KGHSH and CDR2 LQKENI. Here the CDR3 DNA reads TGTGCCAGCTCACCTACCTTCTACGAGCAGTACTTC. This sequence encodes CASSPTFYEQYF.

The rearrangement links TRBV4-3 to TRBJ2-5; D could derive from TRBD1 or TRBD2 (6 bases each). Between the trimmed V and J ends, which lost 0 bases and 7 bases, there was a span of 15 bases. Germline CDR1 reads LGHNA; CDR2 reads YSLEER. The CDR3 is 15 residues long. The CDR3 sequence is CASSQDFGGIGTQYF. DNA for the CDR3: TGCGCCAGCAGCCAAGATTTCGGGGGCATCGGGACCCAGTACTTC.

This clonotype was detected only a few times. The chain is built from TRBV4-1 and TRBJ1-4; D remains unclear. Trimming took off 7 bases at V and 0 bases at J, with 15 bases between the two ends. There are 16 residues in the CDR3. Germline values: CDR1 MGHRA, CDR2 YSYEKL. The CDR3 DNA follows: TGCGCCAGCACGTTAGGTGGGGAGGCAACTAATGAAAAACTGTTTTTT. Translating it yields CASTLGGEATNEKLFF.